The present entry profiles one TCR beta chain with its context. The antigen is undetermined. This specimen comes from a study of CXCR3-negative and CXCR3-positive naive CD8 T cells. The authors prepared UMI-labeled TRB cDNA libraries by 5' RACE. TCRdb reprocessed the 5' RACE reads and reports one entry per CDR3 protein, with no DNA. In all, the sample yields 37,000 or so distinct CDR3 sequences. The study's findings and limits: Sequencing showed both naive subsets with comparably high diversity, and memory CD8+ cells much lower. Fresh PBMCs served for most assays, and CXCR3 expression fell partially after cryopreservation. Within a donor, both naive subsets shared TRBV-TRBJ usage, unlike memory cells.

The CDR3 loop spans 14 amino acids. The germline gives CDR1 MDHEN, CDR2 SYDVKM. V gene TRBV28 combines with J gene TRBJ2-1. The sequencing sample was made of memory CD8+ T cells from blood. This sequence originates from a human donor in good health. Some clones in this sample may be carry-over from other donors' samples. This CDR3 reads CASNEASLYNEQFF.